Here is one T cell receptor beta chain with its context. The sample comes from a study of blood T cell repertoires in COVID-19. Clones were sequenced by immunoSEQ multiplex PCR, and TCRdb holds only the in-frame ones, with some missing. The table records a few hundred thousand clones, roughly 82% of them present only once. In germline, CDR1 is KGHDR, CDR2 SFDVKD. The CDR3 sequence is 14 residues long. V lost 0 bases and J lost 5, with 9 bases in between. The chain recombines TRBV24-1 with TRBJ2-5; D may be TRBD2 (5 bases). The specimen was peripheral blood. This sequence was found in a woman aged 50 to 60 with acute or convalescent COVID-19. DNA of the CDR3: TGTGCCACCAGTGATTTGGCTAGGGAGGAGACCCAGTACTTC. Protein: CATSDLAREETQYF.